The sequence of this T cell receptor beta chain was determined in a study of blood T cell repertoires in COVID-19. Method: immunoSEQ multiplex PCR; TCRdb's copy keeps in-frame clones and lacks some. Of almost 200,000 clones listed, around four fifths were seen once; the top ten hold under 0.95%. This clone was detected once. This receptor was obtained from a man aged 55 to 69 with COVID-19, enrolled during active disease. Sample: peripheral blood.

The CDR3 sequence: CAIQGSSGNTIYF. DNA of the CDR3: TGTGCCATTCAGGGAAGCTCTGGAAACACCATATATTTT. This chain links TRBV19 with TRBJ1-3; D might be TRBD1 (5 bases). V lost 10 bases, J lost 0 bases, and 10 bases lay in between. This CDR3 is 13 amino acids long. Germline V gene lookup returns CDR1 LNHDA and CDR2 SQIVND (reference sequence).